This TCR beta chain appears in the sequencing data of a study of shared clonotypes between healthy human individuals. For sorted subsets, about 190 ng DNA per replicate equaled around 28,000 T cell genomes. Libraries were prepared by immunoSEQ multiplex PCR; TCRdb keeps only in-frame clonotypes and omits some of them. The table shows around 980,000 clones, with 75% to 85% occurring only once. A word on this clone: Its antigen is not known.

V lost 2 bases, J lost 7 bases, and 4 bases stayed unmatched. This CDR3 has 15 residues. Germline V gene data show CDR1 as MNHEY and CDR2 as SVGAGI. Study outcomes and limitations: Sharing across a few donors was seen in about 5% of naive CD4 clonotypes.

This chain connects TRBV6-5 to TRBJ2-1; 11 positions agree with TRBD2. The sequenced sample was memory CD4+ T cells from PBMCs. As to subset: CD45RA-negative fraction. The receptor was isolated from a young man in good health. Some clones in this sample may be carry-over from other donors' samples. CDR3 coding DNA: TGTGCCAGCAGTTACACGACTAGCGGGAAAAATGAGCAGTTCTTC. Protein sequence: CASSYTTSGKNEQFF.